A selection of T cell receptor beta chains follows, all from one sample in a study of cytomegalovirus exposure and HLA in healthy donors. The repertoire was sequenced with immunoSEQ multiplex PCR; TCRdb's copy has only in-frame clones and lacks some. The sample contains about 100,000 clones, 81% of which appear only once. Sequencing input: PBMCs. The receptors shown here come from a woman aged 70 to 79 in good health and CMV-seropositive. CDR3s include the opening cysteine and the closing phenylalanine or tryptophan. Fields, in order: clone size, V gene, D gene, J gene, CDR3 protein, CDR3 DNA. D genes are given only for firm matches. Only part of the rows carry a size: once, few, many, or a class if the clone is expanded.

NA	TRBV13	TRBD2	TRBJ2-2	CASSLQTSGKGYTGELFF	TGTGCCAGCAGCTTACAAACTAGCGGGAAGGGATATACCGGGGAGCTGTTTTTT
NA	TRBV1	NA	TRBJ2-3	CTSSQESSGNTDTQYF	TGCACCAGCAGCCAAGAGTCGTCAGGGAACACAGATACGCAGTATTTT
NA	TRBV5-1	TRBD1	TRBJ1-3	CARHPGQGRANTIYF	TGCGCCAGACACCCTGGACAGGGGCGGGCTAACACCATATATTTT
NA	TRBV11-2	NA	TRBJ2-7	CASSFPGAYEQYF	TGTGCCAGCAGCTTCCCGGGAGCCTACGAGCAGTACTTC
NA	TRBV9	TRBD2	TRBJ2-1	CASSVESGGRARNEQFF	TGTGCCAGCAGCGTAGAAAGTGGCGGGAGGGCGAGGAATGAGCAGTTCTTC
NA	TRBV6-5	TRBD1	TRBJ2-3	CASSPLTGGDTQYF	TGTGCCAGCAGTCCTCTGACAGGGGGGGATACGCAGTATTTT
NA	TRBV7-9	TRBD1	TRBJ1-6	CASSLAPDRGGTYNSPLHF	TGTGCCAGCAGCTTAGCCCCTGACAGGGGAGGAACCTATAATTCACCCCTCCACTTT
NA	TRBV30	TRBD1	TRBJ1-4	CAWSVGQAGEKLFF	TGTGCCTGGAGTGTCGGACAGGCGGGGGAAAAACTGTTTTTT
NA	TRBV30	TRBD1	TRBJ1-2	CAWNQGDRQNYGYTF	TGTGCCTGGAATCAAGGGGACAGGCAGAACTATGGCTACACCTTC
NA	TRBV5-5	TRBD1	TRBJ1-1	CASSVQGAPEAFF	TGTGCCAGCAGCGTACAGGGGGCGCCTGAAGCTTTCTTT
NA	TRBV6-5	TRBD2	TRBJ2-7	CASRLAGGNEQYF	TGTGCCAGCCGACTAGCGGGAGGTAACGAGCAGTACTTC
NA	TRBV7-9	NA	TRBJ1-5	CASSFGGEEAQHF	TGTGCCAGCAGCTTTGGCGGCGAGGAGGCCCAGCATTTT
NA	TRBV7-2	NA	TRBJ2-7	CASSLLEGVYEQYF	TGTGCCAGCAGCTTATTGGAGGGAGTCTACGAGCAGTACTTC
NA	TRBV5-1	TRBD2	TRBJ2-3	CASSPGTSGSTDTQYF	TGCGCCAGCAGCCCTGGGACTAGCGGGAGCACAGATACGCAGTATTTT
few	TRBV4-3	TRBD2	TRBJ2-3	CASSRGTSGATDTQYF	TGCGCCAGCAGCCGAGGGACTAGCGGGGCCACAGATACGCAGTATTTT
NA	TRBV28	TRBD2	TRBJ2-5	CASSQTALAGGGETQYF	TGTGCCAGCAGTCAAACCGCTCTAGCGGGAGGTGGAGAGACCCAGTACTTC
NA	TRBV7-9	NA	TRBJ2-2	CASSLDRNSFTGELFF	TGTGCCAGCAGCCTCGACAGGAATTCATTCACCGGGGAGCTGTTTTTT
NA	TRBV9	TRBD2	TRBJ2-3	CASSVPGGGPTDTQYF	TGTGCCAGCAGCGTACCGGGAGGAGGGCCGACAGATACGCAGTATTTT
NA	TRBV29-1	NA	TRBJ2-7	CSVEAQGGFDEQYF	TGCAGCGTTGAAGCCCAGGGGGGTTTCGACGAGCAGTACTTC
few	TRBV2	NA	TRBJ1-1	CASSPQGRVNTEAFF	TGTGCCAGCAGTCCCCAGGGCCGGGTGAACACTGAAGCTTTCTTT